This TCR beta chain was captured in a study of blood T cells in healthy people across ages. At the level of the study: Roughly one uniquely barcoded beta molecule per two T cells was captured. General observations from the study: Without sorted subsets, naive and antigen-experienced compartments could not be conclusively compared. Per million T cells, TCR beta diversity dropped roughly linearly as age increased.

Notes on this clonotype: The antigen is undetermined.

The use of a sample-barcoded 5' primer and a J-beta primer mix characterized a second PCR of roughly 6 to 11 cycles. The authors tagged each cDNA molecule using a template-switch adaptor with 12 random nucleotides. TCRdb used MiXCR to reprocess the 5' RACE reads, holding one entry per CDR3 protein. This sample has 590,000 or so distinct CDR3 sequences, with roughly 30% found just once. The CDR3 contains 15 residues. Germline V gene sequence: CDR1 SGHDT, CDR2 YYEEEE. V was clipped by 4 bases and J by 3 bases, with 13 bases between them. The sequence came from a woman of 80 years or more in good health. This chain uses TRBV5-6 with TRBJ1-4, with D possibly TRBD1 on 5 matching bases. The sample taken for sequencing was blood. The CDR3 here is CASSTTGTANEKLFF. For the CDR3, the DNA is TGTGCCAGCAGCACAACCGGGACCGCTAATGAAAAACTGTTTTTT.